This record concerns one TCR beta chain sequence. The CDR3 extends over 14 amino acids. Germline V gene lookup returns CDR1 MNHNS and CDR2 SASEGT. TCRdb re-called the PCR reads with MiXCR, one entry per CDR3 protein. The sample lists about 4,600 distinct CDR3 sequences, approximately 48% seen once, with more than 13% in the top ten. These data come from a study of CD4 and CD8 cells across lung adenocarcinoma regions. Localized lung adenocarcinoma, a non-small cell lung cancer, affected the donors. This receptor was obtained from a female donor with lung adenocarcinoma. The CD4 and CD8 labels of this study may be unreliable. The chain combines TRBV6-1 with TRBJ2-5; D is perhaps TRBD1 (5 bases). With the DNA end fitting TRBJ2-7 better, the J assignment may be wrong. What was sequenced was CD4+ T cells from the margin of a lung tumor. CDR3 loop: CASTTQGASYEQYF. The CDR3 nucleotides are TGTGCCAGCACCACTCAGGGTGCCTCCTACGAGCAGTACTTC.